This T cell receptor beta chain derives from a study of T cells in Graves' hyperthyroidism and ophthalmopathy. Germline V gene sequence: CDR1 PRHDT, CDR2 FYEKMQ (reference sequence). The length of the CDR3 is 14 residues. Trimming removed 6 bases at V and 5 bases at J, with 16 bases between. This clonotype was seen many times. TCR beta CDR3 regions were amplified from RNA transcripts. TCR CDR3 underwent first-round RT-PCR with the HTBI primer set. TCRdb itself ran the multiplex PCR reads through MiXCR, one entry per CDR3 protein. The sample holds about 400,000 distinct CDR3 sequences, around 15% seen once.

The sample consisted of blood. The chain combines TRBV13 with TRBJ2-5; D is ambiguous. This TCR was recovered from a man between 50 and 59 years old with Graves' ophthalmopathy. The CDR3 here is CASRVNVGGETQYF. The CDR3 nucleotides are TGTGCCAGCAGGGTGAACGTGGGTGGCGAGACCCAGTACTTC.